Below are 21 T cell receptor beta chains sequenced from a single sample in a study of cytomegalovirus exposure and HLA in healthy donors. The PCR was carried out with 60 Vbeta primers and 13 Jbeta primers. TCRdb's table, derived via immunoSEQ multiplex PCR, lists solely in-frame clones and lacks some. The data show 150,000 or so clones, approximately 86% seen once. Specimen: PBMCs. Every receptor here comes from a male donor in good health and CMV-seronegative.

This clone was seen a single time. The chain joins TRBV11-3 to TRBJ2-7, with 7 bases that match TRBD2. The CDR3 consists of 15 residues. V was clipped by 1 base and J by 6 bases; unmatched bases: 9. Germline-derived CDR1 and CDR2 are SGHNT and YENEEA. The CDR3 spells CASSLGVRGEGEQYF. Here the CDR3 DNA reads TGTGCCAGCAGCTTAGGGGTACGGGGGGAAGGCGAGCAGTACTTC.

The sample holds one count of this clone. The V gene is TRBV27, the J gene TRBJ2-3; 7 positions match TRBD2. The CDR3 loop spans 16 amino acids. V dropped 5 bases and J dropped 3; count of bases not matched to a gene: 11. Germline CDR1 reads MNHEY; CDR2 reads SMNVEV (reference sequence). This CDR3 reads CASSHSAGGGTDTQYF. CDR3 nucleotides: TGTGCCAGCAGTCATTCCGCTGGGGGGGGAACAGATACGCAGTATTTT.

J is TRBJ1-1 and V is TRBV11-1; 8 bases map to TRBD1. The ends lost 1 base at V and 1 base at J; junction bases unmatched: 2. Germline V CDR1 and CDR2: SGHAT, FQDESV (reference sequence). This CDR3 region has 15 residues. CDR3 sequence reads: CASSLGDRGNTEAFF. Written as DNA, the CDR3 is TGTGCCAGCAGCTTAGGAGACAGGGGGAACACTGAAGCTTTCTTT.

The V gene is TRBV18, the J gene TRBJ2-7; 11 bases map to TRBD1. There are 17 residues in the CDR3. CDR1 is KGHSH, CDR2 LQKENI, per germline. After removal of 3 bases from V and 0 bases from J, the junction contained 7 bases not matched to a gene. CDR3 sequence: CASSPRRGTGGSYEQYF. The CDR3 DNA is TGTGCCAGCTCACCGCGACGCGGGACAGGGGGCTCCTACGAGCAGTACTTC.

The chain couples TRBV4-2 to TRBJ1-6; D gene unclear. V was shortened by 0 bases and J by 7 bases, with 22 bases between the two germline ends. The CDR3 contains 19 residues. Germline CDR1 LGHNA, CDR2 YNFKEQ. Written as DNA, the CDR3 is TGTGCCAGCAGCCAAGATCGGATGGGGTTTGGAGGAGGGAATTCACCCCTCCACTTT. Its protein product is CASSQDRMGFGGGNSPLHF.

The genes are TRBV30 and TRBJ1-4, with D hard to call. Trimming pared 4 bases from V and 0 bases from J, leaving 18 bases between. The CDR3 is 17 amino acids. Germline V gene data show CDR1 as GTSNPN and CDR2 as SVGIG (reference sequence). CDR3 bases: TGTGCCTGGACAGTCGGGAATTTAGGGACAACTAATGAAAAACTGTTTTTT. Amino acid sequence: CAWTVGNLGTTNEKLFF.

This rearrangement joins TRBV2 to TRBJ1-4; D possibly corresponds to TRBD1 (5 bases). This CDR3 comprises 14 residues. From germline, CDR1 is SNHLY and CDR2 FYNNEI. V was shortened by 3 bases and J by 5 bases, with 10 bases between the two germline ends. As DNA, the CDR3 is TGTGCCAGCAGTGATTCGGCAGGGAATGAAAAACTGTTTTTT. Translated: CASSDSAGNEKLFF. The full variable domain, with the rest looked up from reference TRBV2 and TRBJ1-4, is EPEVTQTPSHQVTQMGQEVILRCVPISNHLYFYWYRQILGQKVEFLVSFYNNEISEKSEIFDDQFSVERPDGSNFTLKIRSTKLEDSAMYFCASSDSAGNEKLFFGSGTQLSVL.

V usage is TRBV10-2 and J usage is TRBJ2-2; D unresolved. V lost 7 bases and J 4 bases, leaving 13 bases between the germline ends. In germline, CDR1 is WSHSY, CDR2 SAAADI. CDR3 length: 14 residues. This chain's CDR3 is CASTLRLSTGELFF. The CDR3 DNA is TGCGCCAGCACCCTTCGACTGAGCACCGGGGAGCTGTTTTTT.

V usage is TRBV30 and J usage is TRBJ2-1; no clear D. The V and J ends lost 2 bases and 0 bases respectively, with 14 bases between them. This CDR3 comprises 16 residues. Germline V CDR1 and CDR2: GTSNPN, SVGIG (reference sequence). The CDR3 nucleotides are TGTGCCTGGAGTAAAACCGCACTAAGCTCCTACAATGAGCAGTTCTTC. This translates into CAWSKTALSSYNEQFF.

As concerns this clone: A read error may account for a junction end that differs from germline. The V gene is TRBV7-9, the J gene TRBJ1-1; D may be TRBD1 (6 bases). The germline V gene has CDR1 SEHNR and CDR2 FQNEAQ (reference sequence). This CDR3 is 16 amino acids long. The CDR3, as DNA: TGTTCCAGCTTCGGGGCCCTCAAAGGGGGGAACACTGAAGCTTTCTTT. It codes for CSSFGALKGGNTEAFF.

V is TRBV6-1 and J is TRBJ2-5, with 9 bases lining up with TRBD1. This CDR3 contains 15 residues. V was pared by 6 bases and J by 4 bases, with 9 bases of the junction left unmatched. Germline CDR1 MNHNS, CDR2 SASEGT. The CDR3 loop reads CASRMDRGLAETQYF. CDR3 sequence (DNA): TGTGCCAGCAGAATGGACAGGGGATTAGCAGAGACCCAGTACTTC.

The chain has TRBV7-9 and TRBJ2-7; TRBD1 agrees at 10 bases. Germline V gene data show CDR1 as SEHNR and CDR2 as FQNEAQ (reference sequence). The CDR3 covers 17 residues. J lost 2 bases, V lost 1 base, and 8 bases had no gene match. CDR3 sequence (DNA): TGTGCCAGCAGCTTAGTGGTCGGGACAGGGGCCCCCTACGAGCAGTACTTC. Its translation: CASSLVVGTGAPYEQYF.

In regard to this clone: Compared with germline, one end of the junction differs, possibly owing to a read error. The rearrangement uses TRBV7-9 and TRBJ1-6; D perhaps matches TRBD1 (5 bases). This CDR3 has 15 residues. CDR1 SEHNR and CDR2 FQNEAQ come from the germline V gene (reference sequence). The CDR3 protein is CSSSLRQGGSSPLHF. DNA for the CDR3: TGTTCCAGCAGCTTACGGCAGGGAGGATCTTCACCCCTCCACTTT.

The chain employs TRBV4-3 and TRBJ2-7; TRBD1 is a possible D gene (6 bases). V gave up 0 bases and J gave up 3 bases, with 12 bases separating them. Germline values: CDR1 LGHNA, CDR2 YSLEER. CDR3 length: 15 amino acids. The CDR3 coding sequence is TGCGCCAGCAGCCAAGATGGGGACACCCTCTACGAGCAGTACTTC. Encoded protein: CASSQDGDTLYEQYF.

The CDR3 DNA reads TGCGCCAGCAGCCAAGATGACAGGAGGATGAACATTCAGTACTTC. Translated, it gives CASSQDDRRMNIQYF. The chain has TRBV4-1 and TRBJ2-4, with D possibly being TRBD1 (6 bases). Germline V gene sequence: CDR1 MGHRA, CDR2 YSYEKL. The CDR3 loop spans 15 amino acids. Trimming cost V 0 bases and J 7 bases, with 13 bases left between them.

The chain uses TRBV5-4 and TRBJ1-2; TRBD1 matches at 7 bases. Germline values: CDR1 SGHNT, CDR2 YYREEE (reference sequence). The CDR3 sequence is 15 residues long. J gave up 0 bases and V 7 bases, and 9 bases lay outside the gene matches. CDR3 loop: CASGLQGVTNYGYTF. Here the CDR3 DNA reads TGTGCCAGCGGACTGCAGGGGGTAACTAACTATGGCTACACCTTC.

This chain connects TRBV6-6 to TRBJ2-1; 8 bases fit TRBD2. V was pared by 7 bases and J by 9 bases, with 14 bases of the junction left unmatched. The CDR3 length is 15 residues. CDR1 and CDR2 from the germline V gene are MNHNY and SVGAGI (reference sequence). In DNA form, the CDR3 reads TGTGCCAGCATCAACGGGGCGGGAGGAGTGGGTGAGCAGTTCTTC. As protein: CASINGAGGVGEQFF.

The J gene is TRBJ1-6, the V gene TRBV4-2, with 7 bases identical to TRBD1. The J segment lost 9 bases and the V segment lost 0 bases, leaving 5 bases of the junction unmatched. The germline V gene encodes CDR1 LGHNA and CDR2 YNFKEQ. This CDR3 has 15 amino acids. Written as DNA, the CDR3 is TGTGCCAGCAGCCAAGATGCAGGGGGAAGTTCACCCCTCCACTTT. Its translation is CASSQDAGGSSPLHF.

This sequence joins TRBV9 and TRBJ1-1; D is undetermined. Germline-derived CDR1 and CDR2 are SGDLS and YYNGEE. The ends were cut back, 3 bases at V and 2 bases at J, with 8 bases in the middle. This CDR3 has 13 residues. The CDR3 protein is CASSEEVNTEAFF. As DNA, the CDR3 is TGTGCCAGCAGCGAGGAGGTCAACACTGAAGCTTTCTTT.

As for this clone: Other nucleotide sequences from this sample produce the same CDR3. The V and J genes are TRBV29-1 and TRBJ2-1; 8 bases align to TRBD1. This CDR3 is 13 amino acids long. Germline loops: CDR1 SQVTM, CDR2 ANQGSEA. The ends lost 6 bases at V and 4 bases at J; junction bases unmatched: 5. CDR3 sequence (DNA): TGCAGCGTCGGGGACAGGCAGTACAATGAGCAGTTCTTC. It encodes CSVGDRQYNEQFF.

The V and J genes are TRBV10-1 and TRBJ2-2; TRBD1 agrees at 9 bases. The ends lost 6 bases at V and 5 bases at J; junction bases unmatched: 7. The CDR3 totals 15 residues. The germline V gene has CDR1 WNHNN and CDR2 SYGVQD (reference sequence). CDR3 sequence: CASSGDRDNTGELFF. The CDR3 DNA sequence: TGCGCCAGCAGCGGGGACAGGGATAATACCGGGGAGCTGTTTTTT.